This T cell receptor (beta chain) originates from a study of shared clonotypes between healthy human individuals. Study background: In total, the donors were a couple of women and a few men aged 18 to 49. CD4 naive and memory got three plates each, CD8 naive two, CD8 memory one.

Remarks on this clone: Its antigen remains unidentified. Other DNA sequences in this specimen translate into the identical CDR3.

Deep was the level used in running the assay. The protocol was immunoSEQ multiplex PCR, while the TCRdb copy is restricted to in-frame clones and leaves out a portion. Of more than 2 million clones in the sample, about 94% are singletons; the top ten hold approximately 0.13%. Regarding the study as a whole: Sequencing depth was expected to influence donor clonotype sharing.

The CDR3 runs to 10 residues. The germline CDR1 and CDR2 sequences are DFQATT and SNEGSKA (reference sequence). V was shortened by 4 bases and J by 5 bases, with 5 bases between the two germline ends. The origin of this receptor is a man aged 18 to 29 in good health. Sequences were obtained from naive CD4+ T cells sorted from blood. Stated subset: CD45RA+ positively selected. The chain links TRBV20-1 to TRBJ2-5; D ambiguous. Here the CDR3 DNA reads TGCAGTGCTACTCAGGAGACCCAGTACTTC. This encodes CSATQETQYF.